This TCR beta chain originates from a study of OX40 agonist ivuxolimab in advanced cancers. Germline V gene sequence: CDR1 KGHSH, CDR2 LQKENI. Germline trimming cut 0 bases from V and 1 base from J; bases unmatched to any gene: 5. The CDR3 is made up of 17 amino acids. Using immunoSEQ multiplex PCR, the repertoire was profiled, and TCRdb retains in-frame clones only, with some absent. This sample has more than 60,000 clones, with roughly 84% found just once. Only one count was recorded for this clone. The sequenced sample was CD4+ or CD8+ T cells sorted from blood, obtained in a trial of the OX40 agonist ivuxolimab. The chain joins TRBV18 to TRBJ1-4; 7 bases line up with TRBD1. This receptor was identified in an adult with an advanced solid tumor such as melanoma, head and neck, liver or kidney cancer. The CDR3 here is CASSPPPGGLTNEKLFF. DNA for the CDR3: TGTGCCAGCTCACCACCGCCAGGGGGATTAACTAATGAAAAACTGTTTTTT.